This T cell receptor beta chain appears in the sequencing data of a study of shared T cell receptors in the human thymus. The assay was immunoSEQ multiplex PCR, and TCRdb's table has in-frame clones only and misses some. The table shows 640,000 or so clones, with 87% occurring only once. CDR3 size: 12 residues. The V and J ends lost 6 bases and 4 bases, in that order; junction bases with no gene match: 2. Germline V gives CDR1 SGHNT, CDR2 YYREEE (reference sequence). This clone was found once. These data were also filed under a second study, of human thymus T cells. Per that paper: Obtained as resections during corrective heart surgery, the thymus tissue was then studied. Unrelated individuals were reported by related research to share highly overlapping thymic repertoires.

Material for sequencing was thymocytes. The V gene is TRBV5-4, the J gene TRBJ1-1; 8 bases fit TRBD1. The source of this sequence is a boy under two years old with a congenital heart defect. The CDR3 region is CASKGQGTEAFF. The CDR3 DNA follows: TGTGCCAGCAAAGGACAGGGCACTGAAGCTTTCTTT.